This TCR beta chain was observed in a study of cytomegalovirus exposure and HLA in healthy donors. Amplification used 60 Vbeta primers and 13 Jbeta primers. Some clones are missing from TCRdb's copy, which holds only in-frame ones; the method was immunoSEQ multiplex PCR. The sample carries 170,000 or so clones, about four fifths recorded once. With V trimmed by 5 bases and J by 4 bases, 10 bases remained unmatched. The germline V gene has CDR1 MNHEY and CDR2 SMNVEV (reference sequence). The CDR3 contains 15 residues. This clone is a singleton in its sample. Sample: PBMCs. V is TRBV27 and J is TRBJ1-1, with 7 nucleotides matching TRBD1. The receptor comes from a man aged 25-45 years in good health and CMV-seropositive. CDR3 amino acids: CASSPRQGWSTEAFF. The DNA of the CDR3 is TGTGCCAGCAGTCCGCGACAGGGATGGAGCACTGAAGCTTTCTTT.